This T cell receptor beta chain was found in a study of siplizumab effects on memory and regulatory T cells. Each sample contributed roughly 9.3 x 10^4 TCR templates to the assay. Using immunoSEQ multiplex PCR, the repertoire was profiled, and TCRdb retains in-frame clones only, with some absent. This table holds 70,000 to 95,000 clones, roughly 93% found once. The CDR3 is 14 amino acids. Trimming took off 0 bases at V and 3 bases at J, with 11 bases between the two ends. CDR1 is SQVTM, CDR2 ANQGSEA, per germline. Sequenced input: CD8+ T cells sorted from blood. This receptor was obtained from a human donor in good health. V and J are TRBV29-1 and TRBJ1-1; tentatively, D is TRBD1 (6 bases). CDR3 bases: TGCAGCGTTGAAGATCCGGACAGATACACTGAAGCTTTCTTT. Its protein is CSVEDPDRYTEAFF.